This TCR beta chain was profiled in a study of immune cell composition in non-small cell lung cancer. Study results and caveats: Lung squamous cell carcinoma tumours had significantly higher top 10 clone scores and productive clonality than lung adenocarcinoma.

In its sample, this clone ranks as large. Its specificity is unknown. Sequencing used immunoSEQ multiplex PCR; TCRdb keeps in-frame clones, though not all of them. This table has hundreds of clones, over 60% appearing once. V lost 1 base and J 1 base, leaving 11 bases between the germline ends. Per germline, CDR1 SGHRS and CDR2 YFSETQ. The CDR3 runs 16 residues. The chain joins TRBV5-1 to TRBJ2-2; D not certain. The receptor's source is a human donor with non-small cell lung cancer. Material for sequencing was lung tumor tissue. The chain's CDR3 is CASSLQVAGNTGELFF. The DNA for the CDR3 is TGCGCCAGCAGCTTGCAGGTGGCAGGGAACACCGGGGAGCTGTTTTTT.